The 8 T cell receptor beta chains presented below share a single source sample, sequenced in a study of T cells in Graves' hyperthyroidism and ophthalmopathy (dated by TCRdb to the late 2010s). The library was prepared using multiplex PCR. The instrument given in TCRdb is Illumina HiSeq 2000. The TCR beta CDR3 regions were amplified from RNA transcripts. The TCR CDR3 was subjected to a first round of RT-PCR using the HTBI primer set and the Qiagen OneStep RT-PCR kit. The raw public data were reprocessed by TCRdb itself: fastp quality trimming at Q25, MiXCR clonotype calling, in-frame beta chains only. Each entry is one CDR3 protein sequence, shown with its most common DNA and genes. In this sample the table shows some 550,000 distinct CDR3 sequences, about 16% of which occur a single time. Together, the top ten hold 2.5% to 4% of the sample. Sample: blood. The origin of the receptors is a middle-aged woman with Graves' ophthalmopathy.

The V gene is TRBV6-1, the J gene TRBJ1-5; TRBD1 is a possible D gene (5 bases). Trimming left V 7 bases short and J 4 bases short, with 14 bases between. Per germline, CDR1 MNHNS and CDR2 SASEGT. The CDR3 runs to 14 residues. The CDR3 coding sequence is TGTGCCAGCATCAAAGGGGCAGGGAATCAGCCCCAGCATTTT. As protein: CASIKGAGNQPQHF.

In its sample, this clonotype was seen a few times. This rearrangement joins TRBV3-1 to TRBJ2-7; D is undetermined. This CDR3 is built from 14 residues. Germline CDR1 reads LGHDT; CDR2 reads YNNKEL (reference sequence). Trimming removed 4 bases from V and 4 bases from J, with 14 bases in between. The CDR3 coding sequence is TGTGCCAGCAGCCCAACGCCAGGTCCTTACGAGCAGTACTTC. This encodes CASSPTPGPYEQYF.

This clonotype has a handful of counts. This chain links TRBV10-3 with TRBJ2-1; 8 bases map to TRBD1. Losses at the gene ends were 4 bases for V and 7 bases for J; bases not matched to a gene: 12. Per germline, CDR1 ENHRY and CDR2 SYGVKD. CDR3 length: 16 residues. This CDR3 reads CAISGPVDRAYNEQFF. The CDR3 DNA sequence: TGTGCCATCAGTGGCCCTGTGGACAGGGCTTATAATGAGCAGTTCTTC.

V is TRBV3-1 and J is TRBJ1-6; possibly TRBD1 for D (5 bases). CDR1 and CDR2 (germline): LGHDT, YNNKEL (reference sequence). The CDR3 is made up of 17 amino acids. Trimming shortened V by 1 base and J by 1 base, and 11 bases separated the two germline ends. The CDR3 nucleotides read TGTGCCAGCAGCCAAGGGGACCCGAGGTCCTATAATTCACCCCTCCACTTT. Protein: CASSQGDPRSYNSPLHF.

This clonotype was counted ten times or more. The chain links TRBV2 to TRBJ1-4, with no clear D. V dropped 5 bases and J dropped 7 bases, with 14 bases sitting between them. Germline V gene data show CDR1 as SNHLY and CDR2 as FYNNEI. The CDR3 has 14 amino acids. CDR3 residues: CASSQSGRGEKLFF. Written as DNA, the CDR3 is TGTGCCAGCAGTCAATCCGGGCGGGGTGAAAAACTGTTTTTT. Combining the CDR3 with reference TRBV2 and TRBJ1-4 gives the whole variable domain EPEVTQTPSHQVTQMGQEVILRCVPISNHLYFYWYRQILGQKVEFLVSFYNNEISEKSEIFDDQFSVERPDGSNFTLKIRSTKLEDSAMYFCASSQSGRGEKLFFGSGTQLSVL.

This clonotype was recorded at least ten times. The V gene is TRBV3-1, the J gene TRBJ2-7; 9 positions agree with TRBD1. CDR3 length equals 14 residues. The germline V gene encodes CDR1 LGHDT and CDR2 YNNKEL (reference sequence). With V trimmed by 10 bases and J by 3 bases, 10 bases remained unmatched. The CDR3 loop reads CATSAGTGLYEQYF. Here the CDR3 DNA reads TGTGCCACTTCAGCCGGGACAGGGCTCTACGAGCAGTACTTC.

This clonotype has at least ten counts. This chain links TRBV5-1 with TRBJ1-1; D remains ambiguous. The germline V and J ends were trimmed by 0 bases and 1 base, with 10 bases remaining between them. This CDR3 region has 15 residues. From germline, CDR1 is SGHRS and CDR2 YFSETQ. The CDR3 loop reads CASSLDSRKNTEAFF. As DNA, the CDR3 is TGCGCCAGCAGCTTGGACAGCCGAAAGAACACTGAAGCTTTCTTT.

As regards this clonotype: A much larger clonotype is one base distant, so this may be a read error. The gene calls are TRBV29-1 and TRBJ2-1, with TRBD2 as a possible D gene (6 bases). The length of the CDR3 is 14 residues. Looked up from germline, CDR1 is SQVTM and CDR2 is ANQGSEA. V lost 5 bases to trimming and J lost 2 bases, with 13 bases between them. In nucleotides, the CDR3 is TGCAGCGTTTGGGGACTGGGGACCTACAATGAGCAGTTCTTC. Translating it yields CSVWGLGTYNEQFF.